This entry concerns a single T cell receptor (beta chain). The data were taken from a study of T cell changes during pregnancy in multiple sclerosis. V was pared by 1 base and J by 15 bases, with 6 bases of the junction left unmatched. CDR1 and CDR2 from the germline V gene are SEHNR and FQNEAQ (reference sequence). The CDR3 sequence is 12 residues long. Assay: immunoSEQ multiplex PCR; the TCRdb copy retains only in-frame clones and omits some. The table shows tens of thousands of clones, with 80% to 95% occurring only once. V gene TRBV7-9 combines with J gene TRBJ2-1; 7 bases align to TRBD2. The clonotype originates from a female donor with multiple sclerosis, enrolled in a pregnancy study. Specimen: CD8+ T cells from peripheral blood mononuclear cells, collected before pregnancy. The CDR3, as DNA: TGTGCCAGCAGCTTAGAGTTAGCGGGTTCGTTCTTC. This sequence encodes CASSLELAGSFF.